Below, 16 T cell receptor beta chains from the same sample are listed, as sequenced in a study of vaccination and CD4 T cells after COVID-19. Oncomine TCR Beta short-read sequencing was applied to DNA from cultured CD4+ T cells. MiXCR was run by TCRdb on the PCR reads, yielding one entry per CDR3 protein. The sample consists of about 26,000 distinct CDR3 sequences, roughly 34% of them appearing once. These receptors lack a known antigen. Time point indicated: late sampling 161 to 241 days after vaccination in three convalescent patients. Indicated treatment: roughly 11-day PBMC culture with coronavirus spike peptide pools or control peptides (ViraFEST assay). The specimen was CD4+ T cells from blood, cultured in vitro, collected about 7 months after SARS-CoV-2 vaccination. The origin of the receptors is a human donor who had recovered from COVID-19.

This chain uses TRBV12-3 or TRBV12-4 with TRBJ2-7, with 10 bases identical to TRBD2. The CDR3 totals 15 residues. With 5 bases clipped from V and 0 bases from J, the junction kept 4 bases outside the gene matches. This CDR3 is CASSPLAGASYEQYF. In DNA, the CDR3 is TGTGCCAGCAGTCCGCTAGCGGGGGCCTCCTACGAGCAGTACTTC.

The chain is built from TRBV4-2 and TRBJ1-2; D might be TRBD1 (5 bases). The CDR3 consists of 14 residues. Trimming pared 1 base from V and 4 bases from J, leaving 10 bases between. The germline CDR1 and CDR2 sequences are LGHNA and YNFKEQ. The CDR3 loop reads CASSQGTGAYGYTF. The CDR3 DNA reads TGTGCCAGCAGCCAAGGTACAGGTGCCTATGGCTACACCTTC.

By sample fraction, this clonotype is medium-sized. This rearrangement joins TRBV20-1 to TRBJ2-3; no clear D gene. V was trimmed by 3 bases and J by 0 bases, leaving 4 bases between them. This CDR3 is built from 12 residues. Germline-derived CDR1 and CDR2 are DFQATT and SNEGSKA (reference sequence). The DNA of the CDR3 is TGCAGTGCTAGCGGGAGCACAGATACGCAGTATTTT. Protein: CSASGSTDTQYF.

V gene TRBV7-3 combines with J gene TRBJ2-5, with 8 bases fitting TRBD2. CDR1 and CDR2 (germline): SGHTA, FQGTGA. V dropped 5 bases and J dropped 7; count of bases not matched to a gene: 9. The CDR3 loop spans 14 amino acids. CDR3 amino acids: CASSPGGGQGTQYF. CDR3 coding DNA: TGTGCCAGCAGCCCGGGCGGGGGGCAGGGGACCCAGTACTTC.

The chain recombines TRBV7-3 with TRBJ2-7; TRBD1 aligns across 7 bases. Looked up from germline, CDR1 is SGHTA and CDR2 is FQGTGA. The CDR3 extends over 13 amino acids. Trimming at V came to 3 bases and at J to 7 bases, leaving 6 bases not matched to a gene. The CDR3 DNA follows: TGTGCCAGCAGCTTCCGACAGGGTGGTGAGCAGTACTTC. The encoded protein is CASSFRQGGEQYF. The variable domain in full, completed from reference TRBV7-3 and TRBJ2-7, reads GAGVSQTPSNKVTEKGKYVELRCDPISGHTALYWYRQSLGQGPEFLIYFQGTGAADDSGLPNDRFFAVRPEGSVSTLKIQRTERGDSAVYLCASSFRQGGEQYFGPGTRLTVT.

CDR3: CSAPLSRVITQDTQYF. CDR3 bases: TGCAGTGCCCCCCTCAGCAGGGTCATAACCCAAGATACGCAGTATTTT. The rearrangement uses TRBV20-1 and TRBJ2-3; a weak D match, TRBD1 (5 bases). Trimming pared 6 bases from V and 5 bases from J, leaving 24 bases between. Germline-derived CDR1 and CDR2 are DFQATT and SNEGSKA (reference sequence). The CDR3 is 16 residues long.

A few counts support this clonotype. The CDR3 region is CSAVGGFLDTDTQYF. In DNA form, the CDR3 reads TGCAGTGCCGTGGGGGGCTTCTTAGACACAGATACGCAGTATTTT. The gene calls are TRBV20-1 and TRBJ2-3; perhaps D is TRBD1 or TRBD2 (6 bases each). Germline V gives CDR1 DFQATT, CDR2 SNEGSKA (reference sequence). The CDR3 sequence is 15 residues long. Deletions cut 6 bases from V and 2 bases from J, with 18 bases between.

This clonotype occurred a few times. Written as DNA, the CDR3 is TGTGCCAGCAGTTACTCCCAGGGGAAGTCCTACGAGCAGTACTTC. As protein: CASSYSQGKSYEQYF. The chain uses TRBV6-5 and TRBJ2-7; a weak D match, TRBD1 (6 bases). Germline V gene sequence: CDR1 MNHEY, CDR2 SVGAGI. This CDR3 has 15 amino acids. The V end lost 0 bases, the J end lost 1 base, and 10 bases lay between the germline ends.

The CDR3 here is CASSTTRGRNEQFF. CDR3 nucleotides: TGTGCCAGCAGCACGACCAGGGGGCGGAATGAGCAGTTCTTC. V is TRBV11-2 and J is TRBJ2-1; TRBD1 aligns across 8 bases. This CDR3 region has 14 residues. CDR1 and CDR2 (germline): SGHAT, FQNNGV. J gave up 7 bases and V 5 bases, and 7 bases lay outside the gene matches.

The rearrangement uses TRBV7-3 and TRBJ2-6; 9 nucleotides line up with TRBD1. After removal of 5 bases from V and 0 bases from J, the junction contained 14 bases not matched to a gene. There are 20 residues in the CDR3. The germline V gene encodes CDR1 SGHTA and CDR2 FQGTGA. DNA of the CDR3: TGTGCCAGCAGCCCCAGGGCCGGGACAGGGAGGATCTCTGGGGCCAACGTCCTGACTTTC. The encoded protein is CASSPRAGTGRISGANVLTF.

In its sample, this clonotype was seen a few times. DNA for the CDR3: TGTGCCAGCAGTGACCTCAGGGCGGGGAACACCGGGGAGCTGTTTTTT. It translates to CASSDLRAGNTGELFF. V and J are TRBV25-1 and TRBJ2-2; D is tentatively TRBD1 or TRBD2 (5 bases each). V was trimmed by 3 bases and J by 1 base, leaving 12 bases between them. CDR1 is MGHDK and CDR2 is SYGVNS in the germline V gene. This CDR3 contains 16 residues.

This chain uses TRBV7-8 with TRBJ1-1; D gene ambiguous. The CDR3 spans 12 residues. Trimming left V 4 bases short and J 6 bases short, with 9 bases between. Germline CDR1 and CDR2: SGHVS and FQNEAQ. The CDR3 DNA sequence: TGTGCCAGCAGCTCAAGTAGGGCTGAAGCTTTCTTT. It is translated as CASSSSRAEAFF.

This clonotype has more than one count but fewer than ten. The rearrangement joins TRBV20-1 to TRBJ2-2; a weak D match, TRBD2 (5 bases). Per the germline V gene, CDR1 is DFQATT and CDR2 is SNEGSKA (reference sequence). V lost 5 bases and J lost 5, with 12 bases in between. CDR3 size: 13 residues. The CDR3 loop is CSASSRRTGELFF. The CDR3 DNA sequence: TGCAGTGCTTCGTCAAGGAGGACCGGGGAGCTGTTTTTT.

V is TRBV6-4 and J is TRBJ2-3; 9 nucleotides align to TRBD2. V dropped 0 bases and J dropped 0; count of bases not matched to a gene: 1. Germline assignment: CDR1 MRHNA and CDR2 SNTAGT. The CDR3 length is 16 residues. The CDR3 nucleotides read TGTGCCAGCAGTGACTCAGCGGGAGGTAGCACAGATACGCAGTATTTT. The encoded protein is CASSDSAGGSTDTQYF.

The chain uses TRBV10-1 and TRBJ1-1; TRBD1 matches 9 bases. CDR1 and CDR2 from the germline V gene are WNHNN and SYGVQD (reference sequence). CDR3 length equals 14 residues. With 5 bases clipped from V and 10 bases from J, the junction kept 11 bases outside the gene matches. The CDR3 DNA reads TGCGCCAGCAGTTCGAGGACAGGGGAGTTGGGAGCTTTCTTT. Residues: CASSSRTGELGAFF.

In its sample, this clonotype was seen a few times. This chain connects TRBV27 to TRBJ2-7, with 7 bases matching TRBD1. The germline V gene encodes CDR1 MNHEY and CDR2 SMNVEV (reference sequence). The ends lost 2 bases at V and 4 bases at J; junction bases unmatched: 11. The CDR3 is 16 residues long. CDR3 amino acids: CASSLIPRQGPYEQYF. Written as DNA, the CDR3 is TGTGCCAGCAGTTTAATCCCCCGACAGGGCCCGTACGAGCAGTACTTC.